Each of the 26 T cell receptor beta chains below was sequenced from the same sample in a study of blood T cell repertoires in COVID-19. Using immunoSEQ multiplex PCR, the repertoire was profiled, and TCRdb retains in-frame clones only, with some absent. The sample carries 100,000 to 140,000 clones, roughly 84% recorded once. Sequenced material: peripheral blood. Every receptor here comes from a human donor in a cohort sampled during active COVID-19.

This chain links TRBV28 with TRBJ1-2; a possible D gene is TRBD1 (5 bases). Germline CDR1 MDHEN, CDR2 SYDVKM. The V gene lost 3 bases and the J gene lost 2 bases, with 13 bases spanning the gap. This CDR3 contains 15 residues. The CDR3 bases are TGTGCCAGCAGTTTTCCCAGGGTGTCCAACTATGGCTACACCTTC. Translating gives CASSFPRVSNYGYTF.

This chain links TRBV4-1 with TRBJ1-2; TRBD1 is a possible D gene (5 bases). This CDR3 spans 14 amino acids. Germline CDR1 is MGHRA and CDR2 is YSYEKL. V lost 0 bases, J lost 6 bases, and 11 bases lay in between. The CDR3 loop reads CASSQDAGRDGYTF. CDR3 in DNA: TGCGCCAGCAGCCAAGATGCGGGGCGAGATGGCTACACCTTC.

The chain couples TRBV4-1 to TRBJ2-3; the D is unclear. V shed 0 bases and J shed 6 bases, with 13 bases lying between them. Germline V gene sequence: CDR1 MGHRA, CDR2 YSYEKL. The CDR3 spans 15 residues. Here the CDR3 reads CASSQDLAGYDTQYF. The CDR3 nucleotides read TGCGCCAGCAGCCAAGATTTAGCTGGGTATGATACGCAGTATTTT.

The chain combines TRBV30 with TRBJ1-1, with TRBD1 as a possible D gene (5 bases). Germline V gene sequence: CDR1 GTSNPN, CDR2 SVGIG (reference sequence). The CDR3 is 13 amino acids. Deletions cut 4 bases from V and 5 bases from J, with 14 bases between. CDR3 bases: TGTGCCTGGACCCCGCAGGGAGGAACTGAAGCTTTCTTT. As protein: CAWTPQGGTEAFF. The whole variable domain, filled in from reference TRBV30 and TRBJ1-1, reads SQTIHQWPATLVQPVGSPLSLECTVEGTSNPNLYWYRQAAGRGLQLLFYSVGIGQISSEVPQNLSASRPQDRQFILSSKKLLLSDSGFYLCAWTPQGGTEAFFGQGTRLTVV.

The gene calls are TRBV28 and TRBJ2-1; 7 nucleotides agree with TRBD2. The junction had 16 bases not matched to a gene; V was cut back by 6 bases and J by 5 bases. The CDR3 length is 17 residues. In germline, CDR1 is MDHEN, CDR2 SYDVKM. The CDR3 here is CASSPGTTPSANNEQFF. In DNA, the CDR3 is TGTGCCAGCAGCCCCGGGACTACCCCCTCTGCCAACAATGAGCAGTTCTTC.

The rearrangement joins TRBV6-2 or TRBV6-3 to TRBJ2-7, with D possibly matching TRBD2 (7 bases). This CDR3 contains 12 residues. CDR1 is MNHEY and CDR2 is SVGEGT in the germline V gene. With 5 bases removed from V and 9 bases from J, the gap between germline ends came to 14 bases. DNA for the CDR3: TGTGCCAGCAGTCCAGGACTAGGGGGGCAGTACTTC. Protein sequence: CASSPGLGGQYF.

The chain uses TRBV6-5 and TRBJ1-2; D not certain. The CDR3 is made up of 13 amino acids. CDR1 and CDR2 (germline): MNHEY, SVGAGI. V was pared by 4 bases and J by 0 bases, with 6 bases between. The CDR3 coding sequence is TGTGCCAGCAGTTCCGGGACTAACTATGGCTACACCTTC. Its protein is CASSSGTNYGYTF.

V is TRBV14 and J is TRBJ1-5; D is unclear. This CDR3 has 13 residues. The germline V gene has CDR1 SGHDN and CDR2 FVKESK. V shed 0 bases and J shed 5 bases, with 5 bases lying between them. CDR3 protein: CASSQDLYQPQHF. The CDR3 bases are TGTGCCAGCAGCCAAGATCTTTATCAGCCCCAGCATTTT.

The rearrangement uses TRBV3-1 (or the pseudogene TRBV3-2) and TRBJ2-7, with TRBD2 identical over 10 bases. This CDR3 region has 16 residues. The germline CDR1 and CDR2 sequences are LGHDT and YNNKEL (reference sequence). The V gene end was trimmed by 1 base and the J gene end by 4 bases; junction bases not matched to a gene: 7. This CDR3 is CASSQGPSGGQYEQYF. CDR3 nucleotides: TGTGCCAGCAGCCAAGGTCCTAGCGGGGGACAATACGAGCAGTACTTC.

This chain uses TRBV18 with TRBJ2-7, with D perhaps TRBD2 (5 bases). The CDR3 loop spans 14 amino acids. Germline V gene data show CDR1 as KGHSH and CDR2 as LQKENI. The V end was cut by 3 bases, the J end by 2 bases, with 11 bases between. The CDR3 DNA follows: TGTGCCAGCTCACCTCGGACTGAAGCCTACGAGCAGTACGTC. Residues: CASSPRTEAYEQYV.

The chain combines TRBV13 with TRBJ1-1, with 10 bases matching TRBD1. This CDR3 region has 15 residues. Trimming at V came to 4 bases and at J to 3 bases, leaving 5 bases not matched to a gene. The germline gives CDR1 PRHDT, CDR2 FYEKMQ (reference sequence). The CDR3 region has the DNA TGTGCCAGCAGCTCCTCGGGACAGGGGTACACTGAAGCTTTCTTT. Encoded protein: CASSSSGQGYTEAFF.

This chain uses TRBV7-9 with TRBJ2-3, with TRBD2 matching 8 bases. This CDR3 has 16 residues. V was pared by 5 bases and J by 7 bases, with 14 bases of the junction left unmatched. The V gene's germline CDR1 is SEHNR and CDR2 FQNEAQ (reference sequence). The CDR3 nucleotides read TGTGCCAGCAGCCCACCCCAGCGGGAGACTAGTAATACGCAGTATTTT. The encoded protein is CASSPPQRETSNTQYF. Full variable domain (rest looked up from reference TRBV7-9 and TRBJ2-3): DTGVSQNPRHKITKRGQNVTFRCDPISEHNRLYWYRQTLGQGPEFLTYFQNEAQLEKSRLLSDRFSAERPKGSFSTLEIQRTEQGDSAMYLCASSPPQRETSNTQYFGPGTRLTVL.

The rearrangement joins TRBV18 to TRBJ1-4, with 7 nucleotides matching TRBD1. Germline V gene lookup returns CDR1 KGHSH and CDR2 LQKENI. The J segment lost 7 bases and the V segment lost 4 bases, leaving 6 bases of the junction unmatched. The CDR3 is 14 residues long. In DNA form, the CDR3 reads TGTGCCAGCTCACGCGGGACAGTTAGTGAAAAACTGTTTTTT. Residues: CASSRGTVSEKLFF.

The rearrangement links TRBV5-6 to TRBJ1-5, with a weak D call TRBD1 (6 bases). The CDR3 consists of 14 residues. The V end lost 2 bases, the J end lost 6 bases, and 12 bases lay between the germline ends. The germline V gene has CDR1 SGHDT and CDR2 YYEEEE. The CDR3 sequence: CASSFGQGSQPQHF. CDR3 DNA sequence: TGTGCCAGCAGCTTCGGTCAGGGGAGTCAGCCCCAGCATTTT. Full variable domain (rest looked up from reference TRBV5-6 and TRBJ1-5): DAGVTQSPTHLIKTRGQQVTLRCSPKSGHDTVSWYQQALGQGPQFIFQYYEEEERQRGNFPDRFSGHQFPNYSSELNVNALLLGDSALYLCASSFGQGSQPQHFGDGTRLSIL.

The V gene is TRBV2, the J gene TRBJ1-1, with D tentatively TRBD1 (5 bases). CDR1 and CDR2 (germline): SNHLY, FYNNEI. CDR3 size: 16 residues. Between the trimmed V and J ends, which lost 8 bases and 1 base, there was a span of 20 bases. As DNA, the CDR3 is TGTGCCAGCGTTCCTGACAGTCGTAAGGGGAACACTGAAGCTTTCTTT. Translation gives CASVPDSRKGNTEAFF.

This clone appeared a single time. Here the CDR3 reads CASSQDGRASGYTF. In nucleotides, the CDR3 is TGTGCCAGCAGCCAAGATGGGAGGGCTTCTGGCTACACCTTC. The rearrangement uses TRBV3-1 (or the pseudogene TRBV3-2) and TRBJ1-2; the D is unclear. The CDR3 is 14 amino acids. The germline V gene encodes CDR1 LGHDT and CDR2 YNNKEL (reference sequence). The germline V and J ends were trimmed by 0 bases and 7 bases, with 12 bases remaining between them.

The chain combines TRBV7-3 with TRBJ2-7, with 8 bases aligning to TRBD2. CDR1 and CDR2 from the germline V gene are SGHTA and FQGTGA. This CDR3 has 15 residues. V shed 6 bases and J 2 bases; nucleotides not matched to a gene: 9. The CDR3 DNA reads as TGTGCCAGCAGAATGGCGATCGGGAGGGCCTACGAGCAGTACTTC. It yields the protein CASRMAIGRAYEQYF. Drawing the rest from reference TRBV7-3 and TRBJ2-7, the complete variable domain is GAGVSQTPSNKVTEKGKYVELRCDPISGHTALYWYRQSLGQGPEFLIYFQGTGAADDSGLPNDRFFAVRPEGSVSTLKIQRTERGDSAVYLCASRMAIGRAYEQYFGPGTRLTVT.

The chain uses TRBV13 and TRBJ2-2; D possibly corresponds to TRBD2 (5 bases). CDR1 and CDR2 (germline): PRHDT, FYEKMQ (reference sequence). This CDR3 region has 17 residues. Deletions cut 0 bases from V and 9 bases from J, with 20 bases between. CDR3 sequence reads: CASSLGSSGEWERELFF. CDR3 bases: TGTGCCAGCAGCTTAGGATCGAGCGGAGAGTGGGAACGGGAGCTGTTTTTT.

The J gene is TRBJ2-1, the V gene TRBV4-3; D gene ambiguous. V was cut by 0 bases and J by 5 bases, with 14 bases left in between. This CDR3 has 16 amino acids. In germline, CDR1 is LGHNA, CDR2 YSLEER. Here the CDR3 reads CASSQDEAPSNNEQFF. CDR3 nucleotides: TGCGCCAGCAGCCAAGATGAGGCTCCGAGTAACAATGAGCAGTTCTTC.

The chain is built from TRBV19 and TRBJ2-2; 7 positions match TRBD1. The CDR3 runs to 14 residues. Germline CDR1 reads LNHDA; CDR2 reads SQIVND (reference sequence). V lost 8 bases, J lost 4 bases, and 7 bases stayed unmatched. This CDR3 is CASRQGWGTGELFF. The CDR3 bases are TGTGCCAGTCGACAGGGTTGGGGCACCGGGGAGCTGTTTTTT. Together with reference TRBV19 and TRBJ2-2, the CDR3 gives the full variable domain: DGGITQSPKYLFRKEGQNVTLSCEQNLNHDAMYWYRQDPGQGLRLIYYSQIVNDFQKGDIAEGYSVSREKKESFPLTVTSAQKNPTAFYLCASRQGWGTGELFFGEGSRLTVL.

CDR3 DNA sequence: TGTGCCAGCAGCCAGAGCTCTGGGGCCAACGTCCTGACTTTC. It specifies CASSQSSGANVLTF. The chain combines TRBV7-8 with TRBJ2-6, with unresolved D. The length of the CDR3 is 14 residues. Trimming pared 5 bases from V and 0 bases from J, leaving 5 bases between. CDR1 is SGHVS and CDR2 is FQNEAQ in the germline V gene.

The CDR3: CASSKPPPGSKGGETQYF. The DNA for the CDR3 is TGTGCCAGCAGCAAACCGCCTCCGGGATCCAAAGGGGGAGAGACCCAGTACTTC. The genes are TRBV21-1 and TRBJ2-5; the listed D gene, TRBD1, was not tested against the DNA. TRBV21-1 is noted as a pseudogene. The CDR3 is 18 residues long.

The V and J genes are TRBV9 and TRBJ2-3; TRBD2 aligns across 9 bases. The CDR3 is made up of 17 amino acids. The V gene's germline CDR1 is SGDLS and CDR2 YYNGEE. With 0 bases clipped from V and 2 bases from J, the junction kept 7 bases outside the gene matches. The CDR3 region has the DNA TGTGCCAGCAGCGTAGATGTAGCGGGGGCCCTCACAGATACGCAGTATTTT. It specifies CASSVDVAGALTDTQYF.

The V gene is TRBV2, the J gene TRBJ2-7; tentative D call: TRBD2 (6 bases). Trimming took 4 bases from V and 4 from J, leaving 11 bases between them. CDR1 SNHLY and CDR2 FYNNEI come from the germline V gene. The CDR3 is 13 residues long. The chain's CDR3 is CASSVGGRYEQYF. Here the CDR3 DNA reads TGTGCCAGCAGTGTCGGGGGTCGGTACGAGCAGTACTTC.

The V call is TRBV7-8, the J call TRBJ1-3, with 8 bases identical to TRBD1. V dropped 5 bases and J dropped 4; count of bases not matched to a gene: 13. Germline lookup yields CDR1 SGHVS and CDR2 FQNEAQ. The length of the CDR3 is 17 residues. The CDR3 here is CASSPKRGQVTGNTIYF. CDR3 in DNA: TGTGCCAGCAGCCCGAAGCGGGGACAGGTTACCGGAAACACCATATATTTT.

The rearrangement uses TRBV7-2 and TRBJ1-5; 8 bases map to TRBD1. Germline CDR1 and CDR2: SGHTA and FQGNSA. J was trimmed by 0 bases and V by 3 bases; bases with no gene match: 7. CDR3 length equals 17 residues. This CDR3 is CASSLAGTGVSNQPQHF. The DNA of the CDR3 is TGTGCCAGCAGCTTGGCCGGGACAGGAGTTAGCAATCAGCCCCAGCATTTT.